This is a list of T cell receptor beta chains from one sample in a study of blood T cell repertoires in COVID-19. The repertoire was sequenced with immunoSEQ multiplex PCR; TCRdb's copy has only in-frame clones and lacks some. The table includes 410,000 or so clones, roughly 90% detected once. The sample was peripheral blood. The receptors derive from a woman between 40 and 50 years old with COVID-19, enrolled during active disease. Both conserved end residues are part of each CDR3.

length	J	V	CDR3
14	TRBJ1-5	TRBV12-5	CASGPTGVNQPQHF
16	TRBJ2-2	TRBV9	CASSVGGTVDGGELFF
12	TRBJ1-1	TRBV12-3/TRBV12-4	CASSKSNTEAFF
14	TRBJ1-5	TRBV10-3	CAISSQGNNQPQHF
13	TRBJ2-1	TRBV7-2	CASSRTGVHEQFF
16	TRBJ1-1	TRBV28	CASSPLTGLSDTEAFF
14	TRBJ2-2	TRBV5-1	CASSTTGITGELFF
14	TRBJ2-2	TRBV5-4	CASSPFSNTGELFF
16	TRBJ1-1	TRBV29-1	CSVEGGWTGGNTEAFF
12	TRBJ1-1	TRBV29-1	CSVGTGAHEAFF
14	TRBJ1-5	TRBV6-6	CASRRDSSNQPQHF
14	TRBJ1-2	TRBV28	CASSFSRAGLSYTF
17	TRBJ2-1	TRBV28	CASSRLAGAFSYNEQFF
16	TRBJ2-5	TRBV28	CASSGGPGQGTETQYF
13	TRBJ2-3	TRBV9	CASSVTLRDTQYF
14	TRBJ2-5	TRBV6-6	CASRSRVDKETQYF
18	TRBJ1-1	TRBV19	CASSRTGAGKTPNTEAFF